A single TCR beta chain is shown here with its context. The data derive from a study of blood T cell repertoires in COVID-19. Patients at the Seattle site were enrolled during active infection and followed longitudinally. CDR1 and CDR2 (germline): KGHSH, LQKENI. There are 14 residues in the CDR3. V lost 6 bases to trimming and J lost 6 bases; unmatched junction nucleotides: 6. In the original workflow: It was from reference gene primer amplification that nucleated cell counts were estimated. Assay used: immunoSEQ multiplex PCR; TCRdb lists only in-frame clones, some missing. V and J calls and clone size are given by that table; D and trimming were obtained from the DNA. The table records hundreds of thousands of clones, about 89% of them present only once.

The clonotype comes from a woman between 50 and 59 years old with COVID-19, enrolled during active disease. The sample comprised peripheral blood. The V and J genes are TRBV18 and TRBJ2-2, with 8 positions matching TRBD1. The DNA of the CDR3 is TGTGCCAGCTCCATGGACAGGGCGGCCGGGGAGCTGTTTTTT. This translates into CASSMDRAAGELFF.